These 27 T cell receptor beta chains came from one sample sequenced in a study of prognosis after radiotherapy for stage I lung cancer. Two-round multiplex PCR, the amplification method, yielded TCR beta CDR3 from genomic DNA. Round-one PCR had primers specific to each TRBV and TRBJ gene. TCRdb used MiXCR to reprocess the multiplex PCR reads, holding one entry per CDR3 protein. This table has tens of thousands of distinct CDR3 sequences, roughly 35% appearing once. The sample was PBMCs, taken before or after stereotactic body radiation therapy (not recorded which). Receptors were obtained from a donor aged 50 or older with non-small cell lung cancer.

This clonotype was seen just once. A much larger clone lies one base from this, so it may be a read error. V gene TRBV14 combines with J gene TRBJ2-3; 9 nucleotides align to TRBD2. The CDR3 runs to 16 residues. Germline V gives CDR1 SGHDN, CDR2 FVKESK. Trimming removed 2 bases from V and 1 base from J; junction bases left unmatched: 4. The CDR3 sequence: CASSQLTSGGTDTQYF. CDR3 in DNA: TGTGCCAGCAGCCAACTGACTAGCGGAGGCACAGATACGCAGTATTTT.

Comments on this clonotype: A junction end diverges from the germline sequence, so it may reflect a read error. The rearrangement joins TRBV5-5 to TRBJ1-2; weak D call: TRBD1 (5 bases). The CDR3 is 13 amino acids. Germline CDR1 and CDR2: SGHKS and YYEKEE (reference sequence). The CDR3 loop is CVSSMGGLFGYTF. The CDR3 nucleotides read TGTGTCAGCTCCATGGGGGGTCTCTTTGGCTACACCTTC.

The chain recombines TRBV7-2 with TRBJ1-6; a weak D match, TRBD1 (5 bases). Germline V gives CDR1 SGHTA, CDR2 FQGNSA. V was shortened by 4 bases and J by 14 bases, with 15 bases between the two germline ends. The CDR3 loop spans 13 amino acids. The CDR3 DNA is TGTGCCAGCAGCTGGTGGGTAGGACAAGCCCTCCACTTT. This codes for CASSWWVGQALHF.

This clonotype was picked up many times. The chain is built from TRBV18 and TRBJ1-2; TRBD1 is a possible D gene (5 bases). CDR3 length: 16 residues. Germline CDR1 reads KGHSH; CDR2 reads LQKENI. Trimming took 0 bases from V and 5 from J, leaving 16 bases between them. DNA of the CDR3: TGTGCCAGCTCACCACCGGTCCGGAAGACAGTTTATGGCTACACCTTC. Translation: CASSPPVRKTVYGYTF.

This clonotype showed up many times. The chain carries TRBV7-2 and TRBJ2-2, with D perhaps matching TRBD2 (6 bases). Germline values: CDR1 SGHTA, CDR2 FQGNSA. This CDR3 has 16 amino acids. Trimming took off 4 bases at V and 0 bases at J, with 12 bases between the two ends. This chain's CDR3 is CASSSGRWANTGELFF. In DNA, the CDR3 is TGTGCCAGCAGCTCAGGGAGGTGGGCGAACACCGGGGAGCTGTTTTTT.

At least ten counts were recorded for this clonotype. CDR3 residues: CAINLGNYGYTF. The CDR3 nucleotides read TGTGCCATCAACCTCGGGAACTATGGCTACACCTTC. The rearrangement links TRBV10-3 to TRBJ1-2, with D hard to call. Trimming took off 7 bases at V and 2 bases at J, with 8 bases between the two ends. Germline V gene lookup returns CDR1 ENHRY and CDR2 SYGVKD. This CDR3 has 12 amino acids.

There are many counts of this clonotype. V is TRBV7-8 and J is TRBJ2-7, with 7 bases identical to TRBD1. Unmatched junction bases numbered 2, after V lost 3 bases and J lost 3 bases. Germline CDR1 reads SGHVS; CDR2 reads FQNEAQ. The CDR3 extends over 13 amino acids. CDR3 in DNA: TGTGCCAGCAGCTTGGGACAGATCTACGAGCAGTACTTC. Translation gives CASSLGQIYEQYF.

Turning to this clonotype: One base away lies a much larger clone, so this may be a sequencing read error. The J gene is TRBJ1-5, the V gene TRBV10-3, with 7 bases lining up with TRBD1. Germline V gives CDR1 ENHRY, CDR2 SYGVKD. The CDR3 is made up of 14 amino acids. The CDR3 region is CAIRGGTENHPQHF. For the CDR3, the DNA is TGTGCCATCAGAGGGGGCACGGAGAATCATCCCCAGCATTTT.

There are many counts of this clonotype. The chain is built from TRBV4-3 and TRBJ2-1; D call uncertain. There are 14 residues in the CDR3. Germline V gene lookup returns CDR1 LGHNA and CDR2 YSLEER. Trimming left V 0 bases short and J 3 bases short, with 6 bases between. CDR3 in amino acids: CASSQDGGYNEQFF. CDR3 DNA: TGCGCCAGCAGCCAAGATGGTGGCTACAATGAGCAGTTCTTC.

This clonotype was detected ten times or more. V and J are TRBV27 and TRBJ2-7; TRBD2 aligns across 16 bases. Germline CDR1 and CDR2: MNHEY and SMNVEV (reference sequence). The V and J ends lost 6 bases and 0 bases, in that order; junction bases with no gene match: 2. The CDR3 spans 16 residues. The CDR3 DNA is TGTGCCAGCAGGGGACTAGCGGGAGGGGGCTCCTACGAGCAGTACTTC. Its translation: CASRGLAGGGSYEQYF.

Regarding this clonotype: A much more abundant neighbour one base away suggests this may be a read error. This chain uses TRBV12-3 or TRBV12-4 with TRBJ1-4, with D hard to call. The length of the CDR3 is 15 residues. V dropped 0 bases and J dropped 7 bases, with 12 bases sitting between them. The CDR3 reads CASSLASSLGEKLFF. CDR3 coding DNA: TGTGCCAGCAGTTTAGCGTCCTCCCTGGGTGAAAAACTGTTTTTT.

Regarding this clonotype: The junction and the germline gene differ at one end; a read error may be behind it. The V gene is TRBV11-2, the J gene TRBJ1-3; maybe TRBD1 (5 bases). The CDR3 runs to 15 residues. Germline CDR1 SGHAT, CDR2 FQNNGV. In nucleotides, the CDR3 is TGTGCCAGCAGTCTCCATGGGGGTGCTGGGAACACCATATATTTT. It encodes CASSLHGGAGNTIYF. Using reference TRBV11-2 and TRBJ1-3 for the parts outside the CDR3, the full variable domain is EAGVAQSPRYKIIEKRQSVAFWCNPISGHATLYWYQQILGQGPKLLIQFQNNGVVDDSQLPKDRFSAERLKGVDSTLKIQPAKLEDSAVYLCASSLHGGAGNTIYFGEGSWLTVV.

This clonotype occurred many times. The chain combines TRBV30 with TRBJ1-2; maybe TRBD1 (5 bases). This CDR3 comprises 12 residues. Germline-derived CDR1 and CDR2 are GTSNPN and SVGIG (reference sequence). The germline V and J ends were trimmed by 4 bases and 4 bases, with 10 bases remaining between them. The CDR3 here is CAWKPDSYGYTF. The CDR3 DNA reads TGTGCCTGGAAACCCGACAGCTATGGCTACACCTTC.

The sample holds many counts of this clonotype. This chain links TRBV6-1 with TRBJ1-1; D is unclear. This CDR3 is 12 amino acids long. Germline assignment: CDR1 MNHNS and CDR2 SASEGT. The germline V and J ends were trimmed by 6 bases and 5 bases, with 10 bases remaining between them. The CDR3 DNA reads TGTGCCAGCAGGGTTAGCTGGACTGAAGCTTTCTTT. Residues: CASRVSWTEAFF.

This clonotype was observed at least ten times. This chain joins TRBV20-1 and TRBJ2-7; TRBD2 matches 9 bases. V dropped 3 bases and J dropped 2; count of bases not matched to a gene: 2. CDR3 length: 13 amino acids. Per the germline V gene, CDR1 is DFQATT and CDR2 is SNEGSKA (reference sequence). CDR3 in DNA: TGCAGTGCTAGTCTAGCGGGACCCTACGAGCAGTACTTC. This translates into CSASLAGPYEQYF.

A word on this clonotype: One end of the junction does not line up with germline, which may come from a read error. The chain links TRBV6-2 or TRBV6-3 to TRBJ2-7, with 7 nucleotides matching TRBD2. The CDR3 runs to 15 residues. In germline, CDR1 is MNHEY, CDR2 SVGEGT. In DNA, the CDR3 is TGTGCCAGCAGTGTGGGAGGGATGGGTTCCTACGATCAGTACTTC. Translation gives CASSVGGMGSYDQYF.

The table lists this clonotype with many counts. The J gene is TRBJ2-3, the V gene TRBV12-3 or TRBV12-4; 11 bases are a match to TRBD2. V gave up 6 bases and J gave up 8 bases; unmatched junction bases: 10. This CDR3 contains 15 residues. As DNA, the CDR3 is TGTGCCAGCAGGGTACTAGCGGGAGAAGGTGGTACGCAGTATTTT. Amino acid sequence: CASRVLAGEGGTQYF.

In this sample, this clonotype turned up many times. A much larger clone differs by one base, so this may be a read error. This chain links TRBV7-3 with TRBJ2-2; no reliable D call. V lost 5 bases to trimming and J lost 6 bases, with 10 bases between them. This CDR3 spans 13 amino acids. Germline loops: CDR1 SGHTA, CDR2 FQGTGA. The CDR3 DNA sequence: TGTGCCAGCAGCCTTTTCGCCTCCGGGGAGCTGTTTTTT. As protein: CASSLFASGELFF.

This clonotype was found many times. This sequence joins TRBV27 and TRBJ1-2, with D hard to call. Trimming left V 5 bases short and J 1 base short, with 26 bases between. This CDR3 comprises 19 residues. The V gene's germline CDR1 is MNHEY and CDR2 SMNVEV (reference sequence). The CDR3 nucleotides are TGTGCCAGCAGTCCCGAGACGAATTCCGGAAGAGTTAGTAACTATGGCTACACCTTC. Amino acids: CASSPETNSGRVSNYGYTF.

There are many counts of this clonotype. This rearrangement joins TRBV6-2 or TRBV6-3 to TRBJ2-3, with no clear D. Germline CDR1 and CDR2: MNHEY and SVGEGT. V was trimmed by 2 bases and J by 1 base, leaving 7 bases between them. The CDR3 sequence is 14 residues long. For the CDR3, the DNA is TGTGCCAGCAGTTACGTCGACGGCACAGATACGCAGTATTTT. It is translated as CASSYVDGTDTQYF.

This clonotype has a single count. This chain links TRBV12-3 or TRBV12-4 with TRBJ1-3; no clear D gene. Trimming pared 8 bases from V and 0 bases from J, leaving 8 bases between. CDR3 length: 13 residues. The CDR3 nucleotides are TGTGCCAGCTACCGGGACTCTGGAAACACCATATATTTT. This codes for CASYRDSGNTIYF.

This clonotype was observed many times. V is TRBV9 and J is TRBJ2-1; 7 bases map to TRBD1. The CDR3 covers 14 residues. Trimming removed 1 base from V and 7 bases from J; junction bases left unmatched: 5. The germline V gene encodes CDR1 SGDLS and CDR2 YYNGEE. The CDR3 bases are TGTGCCAGCAGCGTACAGGGGGTCGGGAATGAGCAGTTCTTC. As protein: CASSVQGVGNEQFF.

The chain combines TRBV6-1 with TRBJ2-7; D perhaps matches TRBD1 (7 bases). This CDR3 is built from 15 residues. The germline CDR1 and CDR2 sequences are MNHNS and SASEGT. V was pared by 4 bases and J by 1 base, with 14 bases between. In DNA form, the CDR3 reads TGTGCCAGCAGTGTAGGGGGCGCGGGGTCCTACGAGCAGTACTTC. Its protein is CASSVGGAGSYEQYF.

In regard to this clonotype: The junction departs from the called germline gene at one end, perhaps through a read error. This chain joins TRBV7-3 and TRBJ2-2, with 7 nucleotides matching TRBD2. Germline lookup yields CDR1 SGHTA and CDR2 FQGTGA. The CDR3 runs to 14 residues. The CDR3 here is CASISRGVAGELFF. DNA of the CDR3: TGTGCCAGCATCTCCCGGGGGGTGGCCGGGGAGCTGTTTTTC.

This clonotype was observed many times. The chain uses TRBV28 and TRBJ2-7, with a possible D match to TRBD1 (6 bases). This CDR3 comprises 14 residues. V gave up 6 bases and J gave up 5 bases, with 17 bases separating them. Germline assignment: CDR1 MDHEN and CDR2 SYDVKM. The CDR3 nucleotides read TGTGCCAGCAGGCTGGGACAACCACATGACGAGCAGTACTTC. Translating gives CASRLGQPHDEQYF.

The CDR3 is CASIPGQGRSQHF. As DNA, the CDR3 is TGTGCCAGCATCCCCGGACAGGGCCGGTCCCAGCATTTT. This chain links TRBV28 with TRBJ1-5, with 8 bases lining up with TRBD1. There are 13 residues in the CDR3. In germline, CDR1 is MDHEN, CDR2 SYDVKM. J was trimmed by 11 bases and V by 7 bases; bases with no gene match: 10.

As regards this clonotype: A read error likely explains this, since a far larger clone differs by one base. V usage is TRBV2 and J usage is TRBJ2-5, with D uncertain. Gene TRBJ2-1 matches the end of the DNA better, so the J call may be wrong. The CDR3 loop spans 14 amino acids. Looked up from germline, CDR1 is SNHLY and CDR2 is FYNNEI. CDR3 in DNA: TGTGCCAGCATTGAAAATGGCCGAGGTTATGAGCAGTTCTTC. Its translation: CASIENGRGYEQFF.